This TCR beta chain originates from a study of regulatory T cells in long-lasting Graves disease. At the level of the study: Over 5 years of antithyroid drugs with positive TSH receptor antibodies was taken to mean persistent Graves' disease. Study-wide results and caveats: Investigators studied peripheral blood only, not thyroid tissue. Accuracy may have been reduced by the small sample size. Gene preferences differed: TRBV28, TRBJ1-2, TRBJ2-5 in persistent cases.

Described time point: persistent/refractory GD, antithyroid drugs over 5 years with positive TRAb. After RNA was extracted from PBMCs, the TCR library was made from it. Points on this clonotype: Its antigen remains unknown. Being one base from a much bigger clone, this may be a read error. This likely comes from a read error, as the CDR3 has no conserved phenylalanine or tryptophan at its end.

Germline CDR1 is MDHEN and CDR2 is SYDVKM. V shed 3 bases, J shed 0 bases, and the junction held 4 bases outside the gene matches. The CDR3 is 15 residues long. Arm-PCR of CDR3 regions and iRepertoire HTBI primers were used to build TCR beta libraries. MiXCR was run by TCRdb on the multiplex PCR reads, yielding one entry per CDR3 protein. The data show 310,000 or so distinct CDR3 sequences, with roughly a fifth seen just once and over 25% held by the top ten. The chain links TRBV28 to TRBJ2-7; TRBD1 aligns across 8 bases. The sample consisted of peripheral blood mononuclear cells (PBMCs), taken when the disease was refractory, from a patient treated with antithyroid drugs. This receptor was obtained from a female donor with Graves disease. CDR3 coding DNA: TGTGCCAGCAGTTTTGACACAGGGGGCTCCTACGAGCAGTACTCC. Translation: CASSFDTGGSYEQYS.